This TCR beta chain is from a study of blood T cell repertoires in COVID-19. For the study at large: The United States, Italy and Spain were the sources of the acute and convalescent COVID-19 samples. Sources were T cells, B-cell-depleted T cells, or PBMCs; the material itself was cDNA or gDNA.

J was trimmed by 6 bases and V by 2 bases; bases with no gene match: 4. The germline gives CDR1 LGHNA, CDR2 YSLEER. The CDR3 is 15 residues long. Methods used by the authors: Amplification of reference gene primers provided the estimated nucleated cell counts. The assay was immunoSEQ multiplex PCR, and TCRdb's table has in-frame clones only and misses some. From that table come the V and J calls and clone size; the DNA was used to work out D and trimming. This table holds tens of thousands of clones, 80% to 95% found once. Source material: peripheral blood. The chain has TRBV4-3 and TRBJ2-1; 10 nucleotides agree with TRBD2. The source is a man in his sixties with acute or convalescent COVID-19. CDR3 nucleotides: TGCGCCAGCAGCCAACTAGCGGGAGCAGTCAATGAGCAGTTCTTC. Its protein product is CASSQLAGAVNEQFF.